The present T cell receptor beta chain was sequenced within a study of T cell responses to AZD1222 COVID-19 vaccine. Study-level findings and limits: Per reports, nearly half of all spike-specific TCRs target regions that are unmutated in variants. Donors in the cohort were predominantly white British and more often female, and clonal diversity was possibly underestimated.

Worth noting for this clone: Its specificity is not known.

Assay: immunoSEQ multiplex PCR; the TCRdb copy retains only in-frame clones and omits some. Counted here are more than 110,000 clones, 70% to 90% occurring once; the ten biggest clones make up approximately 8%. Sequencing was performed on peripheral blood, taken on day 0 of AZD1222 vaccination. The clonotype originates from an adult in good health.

The CDR3: CASSVGMGTNEKLFF. The CDR3 coding sequence is TGTGCCAGCAGCGTAGGGATGGGAACTAATGAAAAACTGTTTTTT. The chain is built from TRBV9 and TRBJ1-4; D uncertain. Germline CDR1 SGDLS, CDR2 YYNGEE. The CDR3 is 15 residues long. V was clipped by 0 bases and J by 1 base, with 7 bases between them.